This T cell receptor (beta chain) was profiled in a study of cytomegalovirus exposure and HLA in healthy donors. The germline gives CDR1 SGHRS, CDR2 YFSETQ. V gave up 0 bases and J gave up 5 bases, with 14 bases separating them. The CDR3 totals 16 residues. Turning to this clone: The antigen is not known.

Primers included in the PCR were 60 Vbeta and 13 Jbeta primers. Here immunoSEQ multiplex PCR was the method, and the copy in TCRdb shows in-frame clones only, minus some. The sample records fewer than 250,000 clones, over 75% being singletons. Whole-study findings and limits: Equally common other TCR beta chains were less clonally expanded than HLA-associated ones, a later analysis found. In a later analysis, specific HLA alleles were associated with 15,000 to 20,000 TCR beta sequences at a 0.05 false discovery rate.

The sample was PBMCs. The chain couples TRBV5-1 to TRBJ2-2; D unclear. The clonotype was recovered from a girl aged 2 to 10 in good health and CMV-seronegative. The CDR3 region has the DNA TGCGCCAGCAGCTTGGAGAAAGGCGGATATACCGGGGAGCTGTTTTTT. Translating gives CASSLEKGGYTGELFF.